Presented here are 30 T cell receptor beta chains from one specimen sequenced in a study of blood T cells in healthy people across ages. Primed by a sample-barcoded 5' primer and a J-beta primer mix, a second PCR proceeded for 7 to 11 cycles. From the 5' RACE reads, TCRdb called clonotypes with MiXCR, one entry per CDR3 protein. The data show approximately 2,000,000 distinct CDR3 sequences, about 39% seen once. The sequenced material came from blood. The receptor set was obtained from a human donor in good health.

This clonotype has more than one count but fewer than ten. The CDR3 DNA is TGTGCCATCAGTGAGTTGGGGGATGTGAACACTGAAGCTTTCTTT. Its protein product is CAISELGDVNTEAFF. This chain joins TRBV10-3 and TRBJ1-1; D may be TRBD1 (5 bases). With 1 base removed from V and 0 bases from J, the gap between germline ends came to 9 bases. The CDR3 totals 15 residues. Germline assignment: CDR1 ENHRY and CDR2 SYGVKD.

The CDR3 DNA reads as TGCAGTGCTAGAGATAAACAGGGAGGTGAAGCTTTCTTT. Translating gives CSARDKQGGEAFF. The chain recombines TRBV20-1 with TRBJ1-1, with D perhaps matching TRBD1 (6 bases). The CDR3 has 13 amino acids. The ends were cut back, 0 bases at V and 7 bases at J, with 12 bases in the middle. Germline V CDR1 and CDR2: DFQATT, SNEGSKA (reference sequence).

This rearrangement joins TRBV4-3 to TRBJ1-1; D possibly corresponds to TRBD1 (5 bases). The CDR3 is 17 residues long. The germline V and J ends were trimmed by 2 bases and 2 bases, with 18 bases remaining between them. In germline, CDR1 is LGHNA, CDR2 YSLEER. The CDR3 DNA sequence: TGCGCCAGCAGCCAATCATACGGAGGGGCAACCAACACTGAAGCTTTCTTT. Protein sequence: CASSQSYGGATNTEAFF.

The gene calls are TRBV29-1 and TRBJ2-6, with 9 bases fitting TRBD1. The CDR3 sequence is 16 residues long. Trimming cost V 7 bases and J 1 base; bases outside gene matches: 8. CDR1 and CDR2 (germline): SQVTM, ANQGSEA. The CDR3 loop reads CSARTGEGSGANVLTF. As DNA, the CDR3 is TGCAGCGCCCGGACAGGGGAGGGATCTGGGGCCAACGTCCTGACTTTC.

This clonotype was seen only a few times. The chain has TRBV27 and TRBJ2-3; 7 bases line up with TRBD1. The ends lost 3 bases at V and 2 bases at J; junction bases unmatched: 11. Looked up from germline, CDR1 is MNHEY and CDR2 is SMNVEV (reference sequence). The CDR3 sequence is 17 residues long. The CDR3 spells CASSFSMGDSNTDTQYF. CDR3 sequence (DNA): TGTGCCAGCAGTTTCTCGATGGGGGACAGCAACACAGATACGCAGTATTTT.

The chain carries TRBV12-3 or TRBV12-4 and TRBJ2-3; tentative D call: TRBD2 (6 bases). This CDR3 region has 15 residues. Trimming left V 6 bases short and J 6 bases short, with 19 bases between. The CDR3 sequence is CASRLNRGNRDTQYF. As DNA, the CDR3 is TGTGCCAGCAGGTTGAATCGGGGGAATAGGGATACGCAGTATTTT.

J is TRBJ1-5 and V is TRBV24-1, with D possibly matching TRBD1 (6 bases). The V gene's germline CDR1 is KGHDR and CDR2 SFDVKD. The V end was cut by 3 bases, the J end by 6 bases, with 11 bases between. The CDR3 loop spans 14 amino acids. The CDR3 loop is CATSDRDNGQPQHF. Here the CDR3 DNA reads TGTGCCACCAGTGATCGGGACAACGGTCAGCCCCAGCATTTT.

V gene TRBV2 combines with J gene TRBJ1-3; D unresolved. Per germline, CDR1 SNHLY and CDR2 FYNNEI. CDR3 length equals 15 residues. V was trimmed by 7 bases and J by 2 bases, leaving 15 bases between them. The CDR3 sequence is CASTTFGEAGNTIYF. The DNA of the CDR3 is TGTGCCAGCACTACATTCGGGGAAGCTGGAAACACCATATATTTT.

V is TRBV7-2 and J is TRBJ2-1, with no clear D. The CDR3 has 16 amino acids. CDR1 SGHTA and CDR2 FQGNSA come from the germline V gene. Between the trimmed V and J ends, which lost 0 bases and 0 bases, there was a span of 9 bases. In nucleotides, the CDR3 is TGTGCCAGCAGCTTAGCGCTGTCTAGCTCCTACAATGAGCAGTTCTTC. Translation: CASSLALSSSYNEQFF. The variable domain in full, completed from reference TRBV7-2 and TRBJ2-1, reads GAGVSQSPSNKVTEKGKDVELRCDPISGHTALYWYRQSLGQGLEFLIYFQGNSAPDKSGLPSDRFSAERTGGSVSTLTIQRTQQEDSAVYLCASSLALSSSYNEQFFGPGTRLTVL.

This sequence joins TRBV12-3 or TRBV12-4 and TRBJ1-2; tentatively, D is TRBD1 (5 bases). V lost 8 bases and J 4 bases, leaving 14 bases between the germline ends. The CDR3 runs to 13 residues. This chain's CDR3 is CASSMVGTYGYTF. CDR3 sequence (DNA): TGTGCCAGCTCCATGGTGGGGACCTATGGCTACACCTTC.

The chain has TRBV11-1 and TRBJ2-2; 11 bases are a match to TRBD2. The germline V gene encodes CDR1 SGHAT and CDR2 FQDESV (reference sequence). The CDR3 is made up of 15 amino acids. Trimming took 9 bases from V and 6 from J; bases not matched to a gene: 9. The CDR3 sequence is CASKRLAGNAGELFF. In DNA form, the CDR3 reads TGTGCCAGTAAGAGACTAGCGGGAAACGCCGGGGAGCTGTTTTTT. The variable domain in full, completed from reference TRBV11-1 and TRBJ2-2, reads EAEVAQSPRYKITEKSQAVAFWCDPISGHATLYWYRQILGQGPELLVQFQDESVVDDSQLPKDRFSAERLKGVDSTLKIQPAELGDSAMYLCASKRLAGNAGELFFGEGSRLTVL.

This clonotype was seen a few times. The gene calls are TRBV11-2 and TRBJ2-3; 9 bases match TRBD2. The CDR3 totals 14 residues. The trim removed 2 bases at V and 5 bases at J, leaving 2 bases unmatched. The germline CDR1 and CDR2 sequences are SGHAT and FQNNGV. The CDR3 reads CASSLIAGEDTQYF. The CDR3 DNA is TGTGCCAGCAGCTTAATAGCGGGGGAAGATACGCAGTATTTT.

The chain couples TRBV7-2 to TRBJ2-3, with TRBD2 matching 8 bases. V gave up 4 bases and J gave up 4 bases; unmatched junction bases: 10. The CDR3 runs 16 residues. Germline values: CDR1 SGHTA, CDR2 FQGNSA. The CDR3 spells CASSSTPSGPADTQYF. CDR3 nucleotide sequence: TGTGCCAGCAGCTCAACCCCTAGCGGGCCAGCAGATACGCAGTATTTT.

This clonotype was seen a few times. V is TRBV4-1 and J is TRBJ2-2; D unresolved. CDR1 is MGHRA and CDR2 is YSYEKL in the germline V gene. The length of the CDR3 is 14 residues. Trimming shortened V by 9 bases and J by 1 base, and 12 bases separated the two germline ends. In DNA, the CDR3 is TGCGCCAGTCCACCTTTAAAGAACACCGGGGAGCTGTTTTTT. This encodes CASPPLKNTGELFF.

This clonotype was counted a few times. The rearrangement joins TRBV9 to TRBJ1-1; TRBD1 aligns across 7 bases. This CDR3 is 15 amino acids long. The V gene end was trimmed by 3 bases and the J gene end by 8 bases; junction bases not matched to a gene: 13. Looked up from germline, CDR1 is SGDLS and CDR2 is YYNGEE. CDR3 protein: CASSAGQVRTGEAFF. DNA for the CDR3: TGTGCCAGCAGCGCAGGACAGGTCCGCACCGGGGAAGCTTTCTTT.

The gene calls are TRBV10-3 and TRBJ1-4; no clear D. V was trimmed by 2 bases and J by 6 bases, leaving 10 bases between them. Germline V CDR1 and CDR2: ENHRY, SYGVKD. The CDR3 is made up of 14 amino acids. Here the CDR3 reads CAISEQLFDEKLFF. In DNA form, the CDR3 reads TGTGCCATCAGTGAGCAGCTGTTCGATGAAAAACTGTTTTTT.

This clonotype was seen a handful of times. The rearrangement joins TRBV6-5 to TRBJ1-1, with D possibly being TRBD1 (6 bases). The CDR3 covers 14 residues. The germline gives CDR1 MNHEY, CDR2 SVGAGI. Trimming left V 5 bases short and J 4 bases short, with 14 bases between. CDR3 loop: CASSLDSVSTEAFF. The CDR3 coding sequence is TGTGCCAGCAGTCTGGACAGTGTGAGCACTGAAGCTTTCTTT.

The chain uses TRBV28 and TRBJ1-5, with TRBD1 matching over 7 bases. V dropped 1 base and J dropped 7; count of bases not matched to a gene: 4. The CDR3 extends over 14 amino acids. Germline CDR1 is MDHEN and CDR2 is SYDVKM. The chain's CDR3 is CASSLFQGVQPQHF. CDR3 nucleotide sequence: TGTGCCAGCAGTTTATTTCAGGGGGTCCAGCCCCAGCATTTT.

The chain couples TRBV7-2 to TRBJ1-5; perhaps TRBD1 as D (6 bases). Trimming took off 1 base at V and 2 bases at J, with 21 bases between the two ends. Germline loops: CDR1 SGHTA, CDR2 FQGNSA. CDR3 length: 19 amino acids. In DNA, the CDR3 is TGTGCCAGCAGCTTAGAGTCTTTTCTCCAGACAGGAGGCAATCAGCCCCAGCATTTT. This codes for CASSLESFLQTGGNQPQHF.

The V gene is TRBV5-1, the J gene TRBJ2-7; tentatively, D is TRBD2 (5 bases). The germline gives CDR1 SGHRS, CDR2 YFSETQ. Deletions cut 2 bases from V and 0 bases from J, with 12 bases between. The CDR3 runs 15 residues. The CDR3 DNA reads TGCGCCAGCAGCTTAACCCGGGATAGCTCCTACGAGCAGTACTTC. This encodes CASSLTRDSSYEQYF.

V and J are TRBV5-1 and TRBJ2-1, with unresolved D. The CDR3 loop spans 13 amino acids. The germline V and J ends were trimmed by 3 bases and 7 bases, with 11 bases remaining between them. Germline CDR1 SGHRS, CDR2 YFSETQ. CDR3 sequence: CASSSDPLNEQFF. As DNA, the CDR3 is TGCGCCAGCAGCTCCGACCCGTTAAATGAGCAGTTCTTC.

The chain links TRBV9 to TRBJ2-2; D remains ambiguous. V dropped 2 bases and J dropped 4 bases, with 9 bases sitting between them. Looked up from germline, CDR1 is SGDLS and CDR2 is YYNGEE. This CDR3 spans 14 amino acids. The CDR3 spells CASSVSSGTGELFF. The CDR3 DNA reads as TGTGCCAGCAGCGTTTCCTCGGGCACCGGGGAGCTGTTTTTT.

This chain joins TRBV5-6 and TRBJ2-1; D is unresolved. Germline V CDR1 and CDR2: SGHDT, YYEEEE. Trimming shortened V by 3 bases and J by 8 bases, and 21 bases separated the two germline ends. This CDR3 spans 16 amino acids. The CDR3 is CASSWVSGTSVYEQFF. The CDR3 nucleotides are TGTGCCAGCAGCTGGGTGTCGGGTACCTCGGTGTATGAGCAGTTCTTC.

This chain links TRBV5-1 with TRBJ1-2; D not resolved. In germline, CDR1 is SGHRS, CDR2 YFSETQ. CDR3 length equals 14 residues. The V end was cut by 2 bases, the J end by 5 bases, with 13 bases between. CDR3 loop: CASSLGSVIYGYTF. The CDR3, as DNA: TGCGCCAGCAGCTTAGGAAGCGTGATATATGGCTACACCTTC.

This sequence joins TRBV12-3 or TRBV12-4 and TRBJ2-1; 7 bases match TRBD2. The CDR3 totals 13 residues. V trimming: 8 bases; J trimming: 9 bases; junction bases outside the gene matches: 10. The CDR3 protein is CASWEGVNGEQFF. CDR3 sequence (DNA): TGTGCCAGCTGGGAGGGAGTTAATGGTGAGCAGTTCTTC.

The genes are TRBV24-1 and TRBJ1-2, with 9 positions matching TRBD1. Germline values: CDR1 KGHDR, CDR2 SFDVKD. CDR3 size: 16 residues. The V gene end was trimmed by 4 bases and the J gene end by 7 bases; junction bases not matched to a gene: 12. CDR3 sequence: CATSDPGTGQGAGYTF. In nucleotides, the CDR3 is TGTGCCACCAGTGACCCTGGGACAGGGCAGGGTGCTGGCTACACCTTC.

Only a few counts were recorded for this clonotype. The chain has TRBV19 and TRBJ2-4; 7 nucleotides line up with TRBD2. The germline CDR1 and CDR2 sequences are LNHDA and SQIVND (reference sequence). This CDR3 region has 18 residues. The J segment lost 3 bases and the V segment lost 3 bases, leaving 14 bases of the junction unmatched. This chain's CDR3 is CASSIVSGRARGKNIQYF. Here the CDR3 DNA reads TGTGCCAGTAGTATTGTTAGCGGGCGTGCCCGGGGCAAAAACATTCAGTACTTC.

V usage is TRBV4-3 and J usage is TRBJ2-2, with D unclear. V was trimmed by 0 bases and J by 5 bases, leaving 7 bases between them. There are 14 residues in the CDR3. Germline-derived CDR1 and CDR2 are LGHNA and YSLEER. DNA for the CDR3: TGCGCCAGCAGCCAAGAAAGATTGACCGGGGAGCTGTTTTTT. Amino acid sequence: CASSQERLTGELFF.

The chain has TRBV6-6 and TRBJ2-7, with D maybe TRBD1 (6 bases). In germline, CDR1 is MNHNY, CDR2 SVGAGI (reference sequence). V was clipped by 7 bases and J by 3 bases, with 16 bases between them. The CDR3 sequence is 14 residues long. The CDR3 protein is CASIGAQGSYEQYF. CDR3 in DNA: TGTGCCAGCATCGGGGCCCAGGGGAGCTACGAGCAGTACTTC.

The chain uses TRBV3-1 and TRBJ2-1, with TRBD2 matching over 9 bases. V was pared by 3 bases and J by 8 bases, with 5 bases of the junction left unmatched. This CDR3 region has 14 residues. The germline V gene has CDR1 LGHDT and CDR2 YNNKEL (reference sequence). CDR3 DNA: TGTGCCAGCAGCCATCCGGGACTAGCACATGAGCAGTTCTTC. Protein sequence: CASSHPGLAHEQFF.